A single sample gave rise to the 14 T cell receptor beta chains below, sequenced in a study of cytomegalovirus exposure and HLA in healthy donors. Only in-frame clones appear in the TCRdb table, and some are missing; sequencing was by immunoSEQ multiplex PCR. The data show more than 140,000 clones, 85% to 90% seen once. Sequencing was carried out using PBMCs. The receptors derive from a young woman in good health and CMV-seropositive.

The chain links TRBV7-2 to TRBJ2-2; 8 bases agree with TRBD1. Germline CDR1 reads SGHTA; CDR2 reads FQGNSA. Germline trimming cut 5 bases from V and 3 bases from J; bases unmatched to any gene: 2. The CDR3 is made up of 14 amino acids. CDR3 DNA: TGTGCCAGCAGCCCGGACAGGGACACCGGGGAGCTGTTTTTT. This encodes CASSPDRDTGELFF.

The rearrangement joins TRBV28 to TRBJ2-7; TRBD2 aligns across 8 bases. V trimming: 3 bases; J trimming: 4 bases; junction bases outside the gene matches: 17. The V gene's germline CDR1 is MDHEN and CDR2 SYDVKM. The length of the CDR3 is 18 residues. CDR3: CASSFREVGAKREYEQYF. The CDR3 bases are TGTGCCAGCAGTTTTCGTGAGGTAGGGGCGAAGCGGGAGTACGAGCAGTACTTC.

The chain couples TRBV19 to TRBJ2-1, with 10 bases identical to TRBD2. CDR1 is LNHDA and CDR2 is SQIVND in the germline V gene (reference sequence). Trimming removed 5 bases from V and 6 bases from J; junction bases left unmatched: 7. The CDR3 length is 15 residues. In DNA, the CDR3 is TGTGCCAGTAGTTGGGCGTCTAGCGGGAGCAATGAGCAGTTCTTC. As protein: CASSWASSGSNEQFF.

The chain recombines TRBV18 with TRBJ2-1; TRBD2 matches 10 bases. The junction had 9 bases not matched to a gene; V was cut back by 4 bases and J by 6 bases. The CDR3 has 16 amino acids. Germline CDR1 and CDR2: KGHSH and LQKENI. CDR3 sequence: CASSRSSGRVGNEQFF. The CDR3 DNA follows: TGTGCCAGCTCACGATCGAGCGGGAGGGTTGGCAATGAGCAGTTCTTC.

The V gene is TRBV14, the J gene TRBJ1-2; possible D gene TRBD1, 6 bases. The CDR3 contains 13 residues. Germline CDR1 SGHDN, CDR2 FVKESK. The germline V and J ends were trimmed by 5 bases and 4 bases, with 11 bases remaining between them. The CDR3 bases are TGTGCCAGCAGCAAGGACAGCTCCTATGGCTACACCTTC. This translates into CASSKDSSYGYTF.

The chain has TRBV9 and TRBJ2-2, with D maybe TRBD2 (6 bases). V lost 0 bases and J 6 bases, leaving 12 bases between the germline ends. CDR3 length: 15 amino acids. Germline-derived CDR1 and CDR2 are SGDLS and YYNGEE. The CDR3 nucleotides read TGTGCCAGCAGCGTAGTTGGAGGGACCCCCGGGGAGCTGTTTTTT. Protein: CASSVVGGTPGELFF.

The J gene is TRBJ1-2, the V gene TRBV13; possible D gene TRBD1, 5 bases. Germline V gene data show CDR1 as PRHDT and CDR2 as FYEKMQ (reference sequence). V shed 0 bases and J shed 7 bases, with 18 bases lying between them. The CDR3 loop spans 16 amino acids. The CDR3 DNA sequence: TGTGCCAGCAGCTTAGGCCGCGGGGCCCAGACCCCTGGCTACACCTTC. It encodes CASSLGRGAQTPGYTF.

The chain couples TRBV19 to TRBJ1-1; the D gene is possibly TRBD1 (6 bases). Trimming cost V 3 bases and J 1 base, with 12 bases left between them. CDR1 and CDR2 from the germline V gene are LNHDA and SQIVND (reference sequence). CDR3 size: 15 residues. The DNA of the CDR3 is TGTGCCAGTAGTATCGTCCCAGGGGCGAACACTGAAGCTTTCTTT. It yields the protein CASSIVPGANTEAFF.

The chain joins TRBV5-1 to TRBJ2-3; TRBD2 might be the D (5 bases). Trimming cost V 7 bases and J 0 bases, with 12 bases left between them. Germline V gives CDR1 SGHRS, CDR2 YFSETQ. This CDR3 is built from 14 residues. The CDR3 spells CASVASASTDTQYF. The DNA for the CDR3 is TGCGCCAGCGTAGCGTCCGCTAGCACAGATACGCAGTATTTT.

The chain joins TRBV14 to TRBJ2-7, with D perhaps matching TRBD2 (6 bases). Trimming stripped 7 bases from V and 4 bases from J, with 14 bases between. Germline V lookup: CDR1 SGHDN, CDR2 FVKESK. CDR3 length equals 13 residues. CDR3 residues: CASNNGGSYEQYF. The DNA of the CDR3 is TGTGCCAGCAACAACGGGGGAAGTTACGAGCAGTACTTC.

Notes on this clone: In the same sample, other DNA sequences code for this CDR3. The V gene is TRBV7-2, the J gene TRBJ2-7; 9 bases fit TRBD2. The CDR3 runs 13 residues. CDR1 SGHTA and CDR2 FQGNSA come from the germline V gene. V dropped 5 bases and J dropped 5; count of bases not matched to a gene: 4. The CDR3 DNA is TGTGCCAGCAGCCTGGCTAGCGGGAACGAGCAGTACTTC. It codes for CASSLASGNEQYF.

The chain has TRBV28 and TRBJ2-7, with D unclear. V lost 3 bases to trimming and J lost 6 bases, with 9 bases between them. From germline, CDR1 is MDHEN and CDR2 SYDVKM. The CDR3 is 12 residues long. The CDR3 loop is CASSLSLGEQYF. DNA of the CDR3: TGTGCCAGCAGTTTGTCTCTCGGCGAGCAGTACTTC.

The chain has TRBV7-2 and TRBJ1-2, with 7 bases matching TRBD1. CDR1 and CDR2 (germline): SGHTA, FQGNSA. After removal of 5 bases from V and 0 bases from J, the junction contained 6 bases not matched to a gene. The CDR3 sequence is 15 residues long. Here the CDR3 reads CASSAPGGANYGYTF. The CDR3 coding sequence is TGTGCCAGCAGCGCCCCAGGGGGAGCTAACTATGGCTACACCTTC. Based on the CDR3 plus reference TRBV7-2 and TRBJ1-2, the full variable domain is GAGVSQSPSNKVTEKGKDVELRCDPISGHTALYWYRQSLGQGLEFLIYFQGNSAPDKSGLPSDRFSAERTGGSVSTLTIQRTQQEDSAVYLCASSAPGGANYGYTFGSGTRLTVV.

This clone was seen many times. The rearrangement links TRBV9 to TRBJ2-5; a weak D match, TRBD2 (6 bases). The CDR3 extends over 15 amino acids. V dropped 0 bases and J dropped 5 bases, with 14 bases sitting between them. The germline gives CDR1 SGDLS, CDR2 YYNGEE. DNA of the CDR3: TGTGCCAGCAGCGTAGACGGGACTCCTGGGGAGACCCAGTACTTC. It specifies CASSVDGTPGETQYF.